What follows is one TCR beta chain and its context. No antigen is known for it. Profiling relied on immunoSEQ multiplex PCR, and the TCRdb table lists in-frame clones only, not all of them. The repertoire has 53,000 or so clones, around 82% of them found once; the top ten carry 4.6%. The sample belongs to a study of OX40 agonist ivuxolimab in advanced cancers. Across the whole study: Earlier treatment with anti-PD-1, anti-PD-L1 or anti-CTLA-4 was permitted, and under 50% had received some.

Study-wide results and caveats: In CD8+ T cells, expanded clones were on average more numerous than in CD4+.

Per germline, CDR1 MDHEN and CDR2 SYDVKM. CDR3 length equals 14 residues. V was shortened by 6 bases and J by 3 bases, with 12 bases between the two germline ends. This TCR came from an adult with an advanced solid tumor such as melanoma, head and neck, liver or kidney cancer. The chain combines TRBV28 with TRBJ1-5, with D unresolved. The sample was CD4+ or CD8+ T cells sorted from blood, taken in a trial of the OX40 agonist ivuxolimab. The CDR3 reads CASRPPGANQPQHF. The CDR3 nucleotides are TGTGCCAGCAGGCCCCCCGGAGCCAATCAGCCCCAGCATTTT.